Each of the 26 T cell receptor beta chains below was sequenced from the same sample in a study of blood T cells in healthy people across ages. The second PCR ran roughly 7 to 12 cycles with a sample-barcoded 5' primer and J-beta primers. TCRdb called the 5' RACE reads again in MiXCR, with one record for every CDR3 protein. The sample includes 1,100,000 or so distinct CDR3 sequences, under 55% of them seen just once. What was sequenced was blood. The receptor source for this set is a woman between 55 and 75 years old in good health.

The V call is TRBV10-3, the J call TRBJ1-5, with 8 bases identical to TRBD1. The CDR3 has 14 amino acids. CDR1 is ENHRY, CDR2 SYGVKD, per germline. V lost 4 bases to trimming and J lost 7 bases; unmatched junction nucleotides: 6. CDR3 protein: CAISAPGGTQPQHF. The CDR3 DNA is TGTGCCATCAGTGCTCCAGGGGGCACCCAGCCCCAGCATTTT.

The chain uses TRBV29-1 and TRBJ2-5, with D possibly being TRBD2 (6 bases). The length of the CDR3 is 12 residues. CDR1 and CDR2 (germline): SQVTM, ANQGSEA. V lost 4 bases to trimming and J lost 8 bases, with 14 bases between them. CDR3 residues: CSVADSGTTQYF. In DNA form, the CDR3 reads TGCAGCGTTGCGGATAGCGGCACTACCCAGTACTTC.

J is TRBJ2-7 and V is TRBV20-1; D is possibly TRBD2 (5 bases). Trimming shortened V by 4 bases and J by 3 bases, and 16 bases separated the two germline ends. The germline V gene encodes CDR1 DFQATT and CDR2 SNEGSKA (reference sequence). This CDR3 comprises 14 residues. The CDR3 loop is CSATSTSRGYEQYF. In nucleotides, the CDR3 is TGCAGTGCTACCTCGACAAGCCGGGGCTACGAGCAGTACTTC.

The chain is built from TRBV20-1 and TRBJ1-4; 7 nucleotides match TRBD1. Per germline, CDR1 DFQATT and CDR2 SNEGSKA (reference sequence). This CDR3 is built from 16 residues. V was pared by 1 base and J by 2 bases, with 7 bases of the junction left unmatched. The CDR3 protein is CSARGIQGITNEKLFF. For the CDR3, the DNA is TGCAGTGCTAGAGGGATACAGGGGATCACTAATGAAAAACTGTTTTTT.

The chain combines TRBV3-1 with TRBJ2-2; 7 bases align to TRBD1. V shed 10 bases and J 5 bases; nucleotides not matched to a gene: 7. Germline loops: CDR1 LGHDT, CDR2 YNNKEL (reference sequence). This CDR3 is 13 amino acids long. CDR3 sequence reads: CATGTAMTGELFF. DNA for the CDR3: TGTGCCACGGGGACAGCAATGACCGGGGAGCTGTTTTTT.

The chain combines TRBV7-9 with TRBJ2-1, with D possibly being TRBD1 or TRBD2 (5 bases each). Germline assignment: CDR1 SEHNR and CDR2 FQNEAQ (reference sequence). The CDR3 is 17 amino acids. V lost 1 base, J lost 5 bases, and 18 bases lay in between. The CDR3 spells CASSLGFSGPLDNEQFF. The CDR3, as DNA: TGTGCCAGCAGCTTAGGCTTCTCGGGACCACTAGACAATGAGCAGTTCTTC. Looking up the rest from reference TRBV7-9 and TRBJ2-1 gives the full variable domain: DTGVSQNPRHKITKRGQNVTFRCDPISEHNRLYWYRQTLGQGPEFLTYFQNEAQLEKSRLLSDRFSAERPKGSFSTLEIQRTEQGDSAMYLCASSLGFSGPLDNEQFFGPGTRLTVL.

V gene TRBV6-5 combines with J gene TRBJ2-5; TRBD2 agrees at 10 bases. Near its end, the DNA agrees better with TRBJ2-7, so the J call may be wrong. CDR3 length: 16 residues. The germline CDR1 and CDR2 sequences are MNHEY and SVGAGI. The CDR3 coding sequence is TGTGCCAGCAGTTACTCGAGGCTAGCGGGAGATTACGAGCAGTACTTC. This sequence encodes CASSYSRLAGDYEQYF.

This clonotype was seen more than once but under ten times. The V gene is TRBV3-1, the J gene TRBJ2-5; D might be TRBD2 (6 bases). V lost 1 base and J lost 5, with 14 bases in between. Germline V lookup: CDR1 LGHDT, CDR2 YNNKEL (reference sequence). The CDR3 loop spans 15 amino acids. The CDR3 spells CASSQAAGRWETQYF. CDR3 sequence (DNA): TGTGCCAGCAGCCAAGCGGCGGGAAGATGGGAGACCCAGTACTTC.

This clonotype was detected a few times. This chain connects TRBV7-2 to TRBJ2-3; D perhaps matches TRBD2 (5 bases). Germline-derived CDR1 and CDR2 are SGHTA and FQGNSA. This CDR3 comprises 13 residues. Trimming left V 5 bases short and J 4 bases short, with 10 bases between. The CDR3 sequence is CASSQDFSDTQYF. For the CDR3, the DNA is TGTGCCAGCAGCCAGGACTTTTCAGATACGCAGTATTTT.

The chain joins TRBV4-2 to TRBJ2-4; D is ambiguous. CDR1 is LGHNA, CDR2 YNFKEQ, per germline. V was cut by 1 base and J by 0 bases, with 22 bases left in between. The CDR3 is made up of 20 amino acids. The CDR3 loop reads CASSQARRFESGLAKNIQYF. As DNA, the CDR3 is TGTGCCAGCAGCCAAGCAAGACGGTTCGAATCTGGTCTAGCCAAAAACATTCAGTACTTC.

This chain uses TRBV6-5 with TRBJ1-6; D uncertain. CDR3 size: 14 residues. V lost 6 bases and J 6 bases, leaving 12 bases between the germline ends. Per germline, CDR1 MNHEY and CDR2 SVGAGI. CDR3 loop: CASSPGGFNSPLHF. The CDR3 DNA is TGTGCCAGCAGCCCGGGCGGATTTAATTCACCCCTCCACTTT.

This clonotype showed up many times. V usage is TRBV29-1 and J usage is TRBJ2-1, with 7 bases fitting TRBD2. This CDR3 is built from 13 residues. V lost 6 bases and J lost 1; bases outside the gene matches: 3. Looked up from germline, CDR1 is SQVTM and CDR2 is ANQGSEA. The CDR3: CSVGGSSYNEQFF. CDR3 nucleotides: TGCAGCGTGGGAGGGAGTTCCTACAATGAGCAGTTCTTC.

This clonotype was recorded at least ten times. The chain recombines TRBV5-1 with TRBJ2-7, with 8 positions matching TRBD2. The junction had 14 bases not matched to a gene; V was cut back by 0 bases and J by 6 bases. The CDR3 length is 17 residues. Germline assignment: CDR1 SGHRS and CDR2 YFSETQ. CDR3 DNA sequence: TGCGCCAGCAGCTTGGTCGGAACGGGAGACGGGAGGGGCGAGCAGTACTTC. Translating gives CASSLVGTGDGRGEQYF.

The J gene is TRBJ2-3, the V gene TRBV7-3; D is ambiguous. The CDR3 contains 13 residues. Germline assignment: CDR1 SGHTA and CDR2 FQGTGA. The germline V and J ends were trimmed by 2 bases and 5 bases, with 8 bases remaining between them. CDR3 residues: CASSLSPGDTQYF. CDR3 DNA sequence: TGTGCCAGCAGCTTATCCCCTGGAGATACGCAGTATTTT.

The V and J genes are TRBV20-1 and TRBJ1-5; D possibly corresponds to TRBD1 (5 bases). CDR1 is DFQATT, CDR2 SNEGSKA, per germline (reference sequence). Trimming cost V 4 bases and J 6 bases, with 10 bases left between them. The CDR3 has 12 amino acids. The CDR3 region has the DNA TGCAGTGCTACCCCAGGGACTCAGCCCCAGCATTTT. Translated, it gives CSATPGTQPQHF.

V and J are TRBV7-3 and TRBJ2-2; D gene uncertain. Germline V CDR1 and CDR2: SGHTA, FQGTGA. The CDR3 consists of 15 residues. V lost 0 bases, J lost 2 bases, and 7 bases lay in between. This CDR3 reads CASSLTAANTGELFF. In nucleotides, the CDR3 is TGTGCCAGCAGCTTAACTGCGGCTAACACCGGGGAGCTGTTTTTT.

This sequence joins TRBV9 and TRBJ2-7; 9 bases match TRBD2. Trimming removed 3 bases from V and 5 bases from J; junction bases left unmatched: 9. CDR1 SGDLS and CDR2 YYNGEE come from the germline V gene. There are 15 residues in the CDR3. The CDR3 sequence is CASSGDAGGPNEQYF. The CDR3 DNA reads TGTGCCAGCAGCGGTGATGCGGGAGGGCCAAACGAGCAGTACTTC.

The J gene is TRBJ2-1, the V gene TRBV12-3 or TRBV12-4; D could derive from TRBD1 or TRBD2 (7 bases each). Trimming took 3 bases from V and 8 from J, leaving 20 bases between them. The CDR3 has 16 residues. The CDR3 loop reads CASSFLSRGGRDEQFF. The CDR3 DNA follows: TGTGCCAGCAGTTTCTTGTCCAGGGGGGGTAGGGATGAGCAGTTCTTC.

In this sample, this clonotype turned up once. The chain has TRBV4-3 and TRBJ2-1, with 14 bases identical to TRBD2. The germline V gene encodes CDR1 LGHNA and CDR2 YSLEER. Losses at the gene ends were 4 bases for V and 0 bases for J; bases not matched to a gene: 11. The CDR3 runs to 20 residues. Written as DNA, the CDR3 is TGCGCCAGCAGCCCCAAAGGGACTAGCGGGAGTTACAGCTCCTACAATGAGCAGTTCTTC. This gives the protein CASSPKGTSGSYSSYNEQFF.

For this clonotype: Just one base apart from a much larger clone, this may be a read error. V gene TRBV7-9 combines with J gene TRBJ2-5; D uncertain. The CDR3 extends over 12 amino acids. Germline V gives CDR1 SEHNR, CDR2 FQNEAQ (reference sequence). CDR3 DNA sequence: TGTGCCAGCAGCTCAACAGAAGAGACCCTGTACTTC. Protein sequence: CASSSTEETLYF.

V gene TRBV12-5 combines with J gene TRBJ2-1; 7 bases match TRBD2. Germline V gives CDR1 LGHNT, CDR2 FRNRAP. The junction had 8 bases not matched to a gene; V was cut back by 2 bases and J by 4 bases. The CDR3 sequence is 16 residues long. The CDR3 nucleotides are TGTGCTAGTGGTTTGCAGGGTTTGCGGGAGTACAATGAGCAGTTCTTC. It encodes CASGLQGLREYNEQFF. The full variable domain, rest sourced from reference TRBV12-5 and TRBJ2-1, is DARVTQTPRHKVTEMGQEVTMRCQPILGHNTVFWYRQTMMQGLELLAYFRNRAPLDDSGMPKDRFSAEMPDATLATLKIQPSEPRDSAVYFCASGLQGLREYNEQFFGPGTRLTVL.

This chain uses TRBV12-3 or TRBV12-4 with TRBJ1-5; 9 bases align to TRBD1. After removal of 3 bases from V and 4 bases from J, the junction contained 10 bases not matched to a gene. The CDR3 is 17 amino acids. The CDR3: CASSFRGHGTGNQPQHF. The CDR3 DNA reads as TGTGCCAGCAGTTTTCGGGGTCATGGGACAGGGAATCAGCCCCAGCATTTT.

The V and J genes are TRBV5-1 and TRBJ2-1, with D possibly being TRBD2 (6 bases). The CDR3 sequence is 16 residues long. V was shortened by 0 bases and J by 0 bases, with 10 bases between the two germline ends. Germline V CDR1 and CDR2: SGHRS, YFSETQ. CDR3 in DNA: TGCGCCAGCAGCTTGGACATCGGGAGCTCCTACAATGAGCAGTTCTTC. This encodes CASSLDIGSSYNEQFF.

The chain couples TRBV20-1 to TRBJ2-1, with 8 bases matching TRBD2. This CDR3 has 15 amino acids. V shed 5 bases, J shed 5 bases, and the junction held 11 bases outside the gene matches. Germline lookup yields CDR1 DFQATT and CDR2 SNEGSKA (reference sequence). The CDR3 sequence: CSASTSENLHNEQFF. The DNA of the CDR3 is TGCAGTGCTTCGACTAGCGAGAATCTCCACAATGAGCAGTTCTTC.

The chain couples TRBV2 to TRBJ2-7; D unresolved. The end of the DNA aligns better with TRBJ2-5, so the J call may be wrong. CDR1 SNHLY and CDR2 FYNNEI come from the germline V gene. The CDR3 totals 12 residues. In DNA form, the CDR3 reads TGTGCCAGCAGGAGGTTGGGAGAGACCCAGTACTTC. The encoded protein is CASRRLGETQYF.

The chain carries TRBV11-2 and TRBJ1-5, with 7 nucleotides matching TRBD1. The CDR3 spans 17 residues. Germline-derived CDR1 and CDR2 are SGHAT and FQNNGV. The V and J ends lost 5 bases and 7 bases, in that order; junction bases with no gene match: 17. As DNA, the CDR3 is TGTGCCAGCAGCCCGACCCCCACAGGGGTAGAGGGGCAGCCCCAGCATTTT. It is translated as CASSPTPTGVEGQPQHF.